This T cell receptor (beta chain) was profiled in a study of T cell repertoires in cytomegalovirus infection. Using its own MiXCR run on the reads, TCRdb lists one record per CDR3 protein. The sample carries roughly 600,000 distinct CDR3 sequences, roughly 24% recorded once. This clonotype has a count of ten or more. The CDR3 extends over 11 amino acids. Trimming pared 8 bases from V and 4 bases from J, leaving 9 bases between. CDR1 and CDR2 (germline): MNHNS, SASEGT. The sequenced sample was CD8+ T cells from PBMCs. This clonotype was sampled from a human donor in good health (CMV status not recorded). Some clones in this sample may be carry-over from other donors' samples. The J gene is TRBJ2-7, the V gene TRBV6-1; TRBD1 might be the D (6 bases). CDR3 sequence (DNA): TGTGCCAGCGGACAGATTTACGAGCAGTACTTC. This translates into CASGQIYEQYF.